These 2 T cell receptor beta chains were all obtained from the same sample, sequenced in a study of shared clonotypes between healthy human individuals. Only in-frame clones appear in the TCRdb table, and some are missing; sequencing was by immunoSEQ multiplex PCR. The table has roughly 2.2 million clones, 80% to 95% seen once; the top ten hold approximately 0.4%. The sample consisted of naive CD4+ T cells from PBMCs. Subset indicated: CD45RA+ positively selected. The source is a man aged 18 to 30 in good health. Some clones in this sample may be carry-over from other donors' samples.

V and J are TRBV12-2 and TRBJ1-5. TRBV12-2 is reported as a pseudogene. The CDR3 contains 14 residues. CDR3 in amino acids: CASRLQRSCQPQHF. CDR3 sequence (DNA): TGTGCAAGTCGCTTACAGCGAAGTTGTCAGCCCCAGCATTTT.

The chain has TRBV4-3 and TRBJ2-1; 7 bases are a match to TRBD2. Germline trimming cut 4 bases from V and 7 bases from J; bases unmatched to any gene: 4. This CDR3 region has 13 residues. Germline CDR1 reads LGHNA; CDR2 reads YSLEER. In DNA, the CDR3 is TGCGCCAGCAGCCCGATTAGCGGGAATGAGCAGTTCTTC. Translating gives CASSPISGNEQFF.